What follows are 28 T cell receptor beta chains derived from one specimen sequenced in a study of vaccination and CD4 T cells after COVID-19. Described treatment: approximately 9-day PBMC culture with coronavirus spike peptide pools or control peptides (ViraFEST assay). Unexposed donor CD4+ T cells predated the COVID-19 pandemic, collected 2011-2018. These TCRs are of unknown antigen specificity. Cultured CD4+ T-cell DNA underwent Oncomine TCR Beta short-read sequencing. MiXCR was run by TCRdb on the PCR reads, yielding one entry per CDR3 protein. The table records thousands of distinct CDR3 sequences, around 32% of them present only once. The sequenced material came from CD4+ T cells from blood, cultured in vitro. These receptors were taken from a human donor in good health.

This clonotype was recorded a few times. The rearrangement uses TRBV10-3 and TRBJ1-2, with D perhaps TRBD1 (5 bases). This CDR3 spans 12 amino acids. With 3 bases removed from V and 8 bases from J, the gap between germline ends came to 10 bases. CDR1 ENHRY and CDR2 SYGVKD come from the germline V gene. Written as DNA, the CDR3 is TGTGCCATCAGTGATAGGGGTGGGGGCTACACCTTC. As protein: CAISDRGGGYTF.

This chain links TRBV6-1 with TRBJ2-2; no clear D gene. CDR3 size: 13 residues. V gave up 9 bases and J gave up 1 base, with 9 bases separating them. CDR1 is MNHNS and CDR2 is SASEGT in the germline V gene. CDR3 sequence reads: CASTSMNTGELFF. As DNA, the CDR3 is TGTGCCAGTACAAGCATGAACACCGGGGAGCTGTTTTTT.

This clonotype has only one observation. This chain links TRBV28 with TRBJ2-5, with D uncertain. The CDR3 is 12 amino acids. Germline CDR1 MDHEN, CDR2 SYDVKM. V was cut by 2 bases and J by 5 bases, with 6 bases left in between. The CDR3 reads CASSLMSETQYF. For the CDR3, the DNA is TGTGCCAGCAGTTTAATGTCGGAGACCCAGTACTTC.

The chain employs TRBV27 and TRBJ1-5; D unclear. V gave up 4 bases and J gave up 1 base, with 17 bases separating them. Looked up from germline, CDR1 is MNHEY and CDR2 is SMNVEV (reference sequence). The CDR3 covers 17 residues. As DNA, the CDR3 is TGTGCCAGCAGTTCCCGACCCCGCTCGGAGAGCAATCAGCCCCAGCATTTT. Translation: CASSSRPRSESNQPQHF.

This chain links TRBV30 with TRBJ1-5; D uncertain. The CDR3 is 13 amino acids. Germline V CDR1 and CDR2: GTSNPN, SVGIG (reference sequence). The V end was cut by 0 bases, the J end by 2 bases, with 5 bases between. The CDR3 region has the DNA TGTGCCTGGAGTGTAGAGGGCAATCAGCCCCAGCATTTT. Its protein is CAWSVEGNQPQHF. The entire variable domain, with the rest obtained from reference TRBV30 and TRBJ1-5, is as follows: SQTIHQWPATLVQPVGSPLSLECTVEGTSNPNLYWYRQAAGRGLQLLFYSVGIGQISSEVPQNLSASRPQDRQFILSSKKLLLSDSGFYLCAWSVEGNQPQHFGDGTRLSIL.

The rearrangement joins TRBV11-1 to TRBJ1-2, with D unclear. In germline, CDR1 is SGHAT, CDR2 FQDESV (reference sequence). Trimming removed 0 bases from V and 7 bases from J, with 9 bases in between. This CDR3 has 13 residues. The CDR3 nucleotides are TGTGCCAGCAGCTTAGCTGGGGTTAGTGGCTACACCTTC. Encoded protein: CASSLAGVSGYTF.

This clonotype was counted only a few times. The genes are TRBV6-1 and TRBJ1-3, with TRBD1 as a possible D gene (6 bases). V was cut by 5 bases and J by 9 bases, with 14 bases left in between. CDR3 length: 13 residues. CDR1 and CDR2 from the germline V gene are MNHNS and SASEGT. The CDR3 bases are TGTGCCAGCAGTAAACAGGGCGTAGGCACCATATATTTT. Protein sequence: CASSKQGVGTIYF.

This clonotype was observed a few times. The V gene is TRBV7-9, the J gene TRBJ2-5; D perhaps matches TRBD2 (6 bases). Germline V lookup: CDR1 SEHNR, CDR2 FQNEAQ (reference sequence). V lost 3 bases, J lost 5 bases, and 13 bases lay in between. The CDR3 is made up of 14 amino acids. The CDR3 reads CASSLITSRETQYF. As DNA, the CDR3 is TGTGCCAGCAGCTTGATAACTAGCAGGGAGACCCAGTACTTC.

This clonotype was detected a few times. The chain links TRBV7-9 to TRBJ1-6, with D hard to call. The CDR3 loop spans 13 amino acids. Trimming took 2 bases from V and 7 from J, leaving 6 bases between them. Germline V gene sequence: CDR1 SEHNR, CDR2 FQNEAQ (reference sequence). The CDR3, as DNA: TGTGCCAGCAGCTTACCACAGAATTCACCCCTCCACTTT. Residues: CASSLPQNSPLHF.

The V and J genes are TRBV6-2 or TRBV6-3 and TRBJ1-1; 8 bases agree with TRBD1. Germline V lookup: CDR1 MNHEY, CDR2 SVGEGT. CDR3 size: 16 residues. Trimming at V came to 5 bases and at J to 3 bases, leaving 11 bases not matched to a gene. Here the CDR3 DNA reads TGTGCCAGCAGTCTTACCTCGACAGGGGTTGACACTGAAGCTTTCTTT. Translating it yields CASSLTSTGVDTEAFF.

V gene TRBV4-2 combines with J gene TRBJ2-3, with 7 bases that match TRBD1. Unmatched junction bases numbered 7, after V lost 4 bases and J lost 3 bases. The CDR3 contains 15 residues. Germline values: CDR1 LGHNA, CDR2 YNFKEQ. The CDR3 here is CASSRDRVGTDTQYF. The CDR3 DNA reads as TGTGCCAGCAGCCGAGACAGGGTTGGTACAGATACGCAGTATTTT.

The V and J genes are TRBV6-5 and TRBJ2-3; 8 bases agree with TRBD2. There are 15 residues in the CDR3. Germline V gene lookup returns CDR1 MNHEY and CDR2 SVGAGI. V was pared by 0 bases and J by 7 bases, with 6 bases of the junction left unmatched. The chain's CDR3 is CASSYSSGKVNTQYF. Written as DNA, the CDR3 is TGTGCCAGCAGTTACTCTAGCGGGAAAGTGAATACGCAGTATTTT.

This clonotype was counted a few times. The V call is TRBV6-5, the J call TRBJ1-1; D call uncertain. The germline V gene encodes CDR1 MNHEY and CDR2 SVGAGI. This CDR3 is built from 14 residues. The germline V and J ends were trimmed by 2 bases and 0 bases, with 7 bases remaining between them. The CDR3 spells CASSYIGMNTEAFF. CDR3 in DNA: TGTGCCAGCAGTTACATCGGAATGAACACTGAAGCTTTCTTT.

V is TRBV11-3 and J is TRBJ2-7, with D perhaps TRBD1 (6 bases). Per germline, CDR1 SGHNT and CDR2 YENEEA. Trimming pared 5 bases from V and 6 bases from J, leaving 23 bases between. The CDR3 length is 16 residues. The CDR3, as DNA: TGTGCCAGCAGCCCCAAGACAGGTCGTACCTCTGGCGAGCAGTACTTC. Residues: CASSPKTGRTSGEQYF.

The chain joins TRBV19 to TRBJ1-5, with a tentative D call TRBD1 (6 bases). The CDR3 totals 13 residues. Germline-derived CDR1 and CDR2 are LNHDA and SQIVND (reference sequence). The CDR3 protein is CAASGARAQPQHF. The CDR3 DNA reads as TGTGCAGCGTCAGGGGCAAGGGCTCAGCCCCAGCATTTT.

Sample share makes this clonotype medium-sized. The chain joins TRBV20-1 to TRBJ2-5, with 9 positions matching TRBD2. The CDR3 is 14 residues long. V lost 2 bases and J lost 5; bases outside the gene matches: 6. Germline V gene lookup returns CDR1 DFQATT and CDR2 SNEGSKA (reference sequence). The CDR3 reads CSARQAGGKETQYF. The CDR3 DNA sequence: TGCAGTGCTAGACAAGCGGGGGGTAAGGAGACCCAGTACTTC.

By sample fraction, this clonotype is large. The chain combines TRBV7-6 with TRBJ1-5; D gene unclear. CDR1 is SGHVS, CDR2 FNYEAQ, per germline. This CDR3 has 9 amino acids. V lost 4 bases and J 9 bases, leaving 1 base between the germline ends. DNA of the CDR3: TGTGCCAGCAGCTCGCCCCAGCATTTT. Translating it yields CASSSPQHF.

V gene TRBV25-1 combines with J gene TRBJ1-1; 8 bases agree with TRBD1. The ends lost 9 bases at V and 4 bases at J; junction bases unmatched: 4. Germline lookup yields CDR1 MGHDK and CDR2 SYGVNS. The CDR3 consists of 12 residues. CDR3 sequence reads: CASNRGGTEAFF. For the CDR3, the DNA is TGTGCCAGTAACAGGGGGGGCACTGAAGCTTTCTTT.

The chain joins TRBV6-1 to TRBJ2-1; D ambiguous. CDR1 and CDR2 (germline): MNHNS, SASEGT. This CDR3 region has 15 residues. Trimming shortened V by 9 bases and J by 9 bases, and 24 bases separated the two germline ends. CDR3 sequence: CARKGGKFGSGEQFF. In DNA form, the CDR3 reads TGTGCCAGAAAAGGCGGTAAGTTCGGCTCCGGTGAGCAGTTCTTC.

This clonotype was seen a handful of times. The chain uses TRBV6-1 and TRBJ1-1; D may be TRBD1 (6 bases). V dropped 10 bases and J dropped 3 bases, with 18 bases sitting between them. The CDR3 is 14 residues long. CDR1 is MNHNS and CDR2 is SASEGT in the germline V gene. CDR3 sequence reads: CAISGADRYTEAFF. The CDR3 region has the DNA TGTGCCATCTCAGGGGCCGACAGGTACACTGAAGCTTTCTTT.

In this sample, this clonotype turned up a few times. V gene TRBV20-1 combines with J gene TRBJ2-7, with D maybe TRBD2 (6 bases). V lost 6 bases, J lost 6 bases, and 12 bases lay in between. This CDR3 is 11 amino acids long. CDR1 is DFQATT and CDR2 is SNEGSKA in the germline V gene (reference sequence). The CDR3 nucleotides read TGCAGTGCGCAGCTAGCGCGCGAGCAGTACTTC. Protein sequence: CSAQLAREQYF.

The rearrangement links TRBV7-3 to TRBJ2-6; a possible D gene is TRBD1 (5 bases). This CDR3 comprises 15 residues. V dropped 5 bases and J dropped 2 bases, with 10 bases sitting between them. CDR1 and CDR2 (germline): SGHTA, FQGTGA. The CDR3 DNA sequence: TGTGCCAGCAGCGCGCAGGGTACTGGGGCCAACGTCCTGACTTTC. The encoded protein is CASSAQGTGANVLTF. The full variable domain, completed using reference TRBV7-3 and TRBJ2-6, is GAGVSQTPSNKVTEKGKYVELRCDPISGHTALYWYRQSLGQGPEFLIYFQGTGAADDSGLPNDRFFAVRPEGSVSTLKIQRTERGDSAVYLCASSAQGTGANVLTFGAGSRLTVL.

The rearrangement uses TRBV20-1 and TRBJ2-2; a weak D match, TRBD2 (6 bases). The CDR3 consists of 14 residues. Deletions cut 7 bases from V and 1 base from J, with 13 bases between. CDR1 is DFQATT, CDR2 SNEGSKA, per germline (reference sequence). CDR3 nucleotides: TGCAGTGTAGCCGGGACTTTGAACACCGGGGAGCTGTTTTTT. Translating it yields CSVAGTLNTGELFF.

This clonotype has more than one count but fewer than ten. The V gene is TRBV7-3, the J gene TRBJ2-3; 10 bases align to TRBD2. The CDR3 length is 13 residues. The ends lost 5 bases at V and 9 bases at J; junction bases unmatched: 5. Per the germline V gene, CDR1 is SGHTA and CDR2 is FQGTGA. The CDR3 DNA reads as TGTGCCAGCAGCCCTGTAGCGGGAGGCACGCAGTATTTT. Its protein product is CASSPVAGGTQYF.

CDR3 coding DNA: TGTGCCAGCAGTGACAGGGAGTTCTCACCCCTCCACTTT. It yields the protein CASSDREFSPLHF. The chain employs TRBV25-1 and TRBJ1-6; D perhaps matches TRBD1 (5 bases). This CDR3 is 13 amino acids long. V lost 3 bases, J lost 10 bases, and 10 bases lay in between. CDR1 MGHDK and CDR2 SYGVNS come from the germline V gene.

V gene TRBV29-1 combines with J gene TRBJ1-1, with D perhaps TRBD1 (5 bases). V shed 5 bases and J shed 5 bases, with 12 bases lying between them. From germline, CDR1 is SQVTM and CDR2 ANQGSEA. The length of the CDR3 is 12 residues. CDR3 sequence (DNA): TGCAGCGTTTGGTACGGGGGAACTGAAGCTTTCTTT. It yields the protein CSVWYGGTEAFF. Based on the CDR3 plus reference TRBV29-1 and TRBJ1-1, the full variable domain is SAVISQKPSRDICQRGTSLTIQCQVDSQVTMMFWYRQQPGQSLTLIATANQGSEATYESGFVIDKFPISRPNLTFSTLTVSNMSPEDSSIYLCSVWYGGTEAFFGQGTRLTVV.

The chain joins TRBV6-5 to TRBJ1-1, with a possible D match to TRBD1 (5 bases). V was clipped by 4 bases and J by 5 bases, with 11 bases between them. The CDR3 loop spans 13 amino acids. Germline lookup yields CDR1 MNHEY and CDR2 SVGAGI. The CDR3 DNA follows: TGTGCCAGCAGTTTCGAGGGACTGACTGAAGCTTTCTTT. The encoded protein is CASSFEGLTEAFF.

The chain links TRBV25-1 to TRBJ2-3; maybe TRBD2 (6 bases). V was trimmed by 5 bases and J by 0 bases, leaving 12 bases between them. This CDR3 is built from 15 residues. Germline V gene sequence: CDR1 MGHDK, CDR2 SYGVNS. The CDR3 loop is CASSKGLSSTDTQYF. The CDR3 DNA sequence: TGTGCCAGCAGTAAGGGACTGTCTAGCACAGATACGCAGTATTTT.